This T cell receptor beta chain was captured in a study of T cell clonotyping in hematopoietic cell transplantation. General observations from the study: Graft donor and pretransplant recipient Inverse Simpson Index values predicted broader posttransplant TCR diversity. After transplant, recipient diversity fell while pathologically expanded clonotypes grew through day 180. At the given depth, recipient repertoires were over 95% de novo clonotypes.

Profiling relied on immunoSEQ multiplex PCR, and the TCRdb table lists in-frame clones only, not all of them. The sample has roughly 20,000 clones; roughly 86% are singletons. Documented time point: recipient sample about 28 days before transplant, after cytoreduction. Blood collection times were about day -28 and days 30, 100, 180 posttransplant. In the case of this clone: As yet, its antigen is unknown.

The source of this sequence is a man aged 50 to 59 with acute myeloid leukemia. Some clones in this sample may be carry-over from other donors' samples. The input for sequencing was peripheral blood mononuclear cells, taken before stem cell transplant.

In DNA, the CDR3 is TGTGCCAGCAGCTTGGGACAAGCACTGGATCAGCCCCAGCATTTT. This gives the protein CASSLGQALDQPQHF. V and J are TRBV5-8 and TRBJ1-5; D is unclear. This CDR3 spans 15 amino acids. With 0 bases removed from V and 5 bases from J, the gap between germline ends came to 12 bases. The germline CDR1 and CDR2 sequences are SGHTS and YDEGEE.